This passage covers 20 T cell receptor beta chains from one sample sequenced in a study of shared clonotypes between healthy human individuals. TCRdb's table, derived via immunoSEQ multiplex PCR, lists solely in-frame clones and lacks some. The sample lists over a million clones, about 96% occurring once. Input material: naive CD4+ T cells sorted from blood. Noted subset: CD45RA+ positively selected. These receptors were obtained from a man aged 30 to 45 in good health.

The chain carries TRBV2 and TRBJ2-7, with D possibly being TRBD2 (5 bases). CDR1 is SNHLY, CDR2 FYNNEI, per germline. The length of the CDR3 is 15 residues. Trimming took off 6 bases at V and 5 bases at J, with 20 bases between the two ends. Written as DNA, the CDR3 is TGTGCCAGCAGACTGGACTCCCCTACCAAACACGAGCAGTACTTC. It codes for CASRLDSPTKHEQYF. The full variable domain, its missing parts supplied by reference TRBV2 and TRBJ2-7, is EPEVTQTPSHQVTQMGQEVILRCVPISNHLYFYWYRQILGQKVEFLVSFYNNEISEKSEIFDDQFSVERPDGSNFTLKIRSTKLEDSAMYFCASRLDSPTKHEQYFGPGTRLTVT.

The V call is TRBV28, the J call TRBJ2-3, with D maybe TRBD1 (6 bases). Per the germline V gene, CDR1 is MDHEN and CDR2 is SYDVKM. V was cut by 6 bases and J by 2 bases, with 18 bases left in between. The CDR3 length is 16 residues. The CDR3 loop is CASSPTTGAVTDTQYF. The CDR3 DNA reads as TGTGCCAGCAGCCCAACGACAGGTGCGGTCACAGATACGCAGTATTTT.

As DNA, the CDR3 is TGTGCCAGCAGGTCAACTGGACTGAACACTGAAGCTTTCTTT. It is translated as CASRSTGLNTEAFF. The chain recombines TRBV6-5 with TRBJ1-1; D is unclear. V dropped 6 bases and J dropped 0 bases, with 11 bases sitting between them. This CDR3 region has 14 residues. Per the germline V gene, CDR1 is MNHEY and CDR2 is SVGAGI.

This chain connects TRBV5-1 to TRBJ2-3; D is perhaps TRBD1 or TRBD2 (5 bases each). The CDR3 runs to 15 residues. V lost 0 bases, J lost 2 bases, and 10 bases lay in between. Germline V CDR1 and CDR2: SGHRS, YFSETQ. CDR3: CASSLEGRPTDTQYF. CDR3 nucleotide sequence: TGCGCCAGCAGCTTGGAGGGGAGACCCACAGATACGCAGTATTTT.

For the CDR3, the DNA is TGTGCCAGCAGTGTGGGGTTCGGTGGCGACGAGCAGTACTTC. Amino acids: CASSVGFGGDEQYF. The chain links TRBV25-1 to TRBJ2-7; D remains ambiguous. The V and J ends lost 4 bases and 5 bases respectively, with 15 bases between them. The CDR3 runs 14 residues. CDR1 and CDR2 from the germline V gene are MGHDK and SYGVNS.

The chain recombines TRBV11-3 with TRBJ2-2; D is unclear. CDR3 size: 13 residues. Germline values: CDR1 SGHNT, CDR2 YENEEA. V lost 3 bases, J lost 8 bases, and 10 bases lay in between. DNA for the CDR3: TGTGCCAGCAGCTTGTTTTCTAGAGGGGAGCTGTTTTTT. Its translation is CASSLFSRGELFF.

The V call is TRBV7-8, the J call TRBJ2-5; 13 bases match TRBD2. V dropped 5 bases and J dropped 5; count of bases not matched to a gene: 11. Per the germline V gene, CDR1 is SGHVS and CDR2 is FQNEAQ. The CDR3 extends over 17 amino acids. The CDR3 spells CASSPPGLAGARETQYF. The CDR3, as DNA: TGTGCCAGCAGCCCACCCGGACTAGCGGGAGCGCGGGAGACCCAGTACTTC.

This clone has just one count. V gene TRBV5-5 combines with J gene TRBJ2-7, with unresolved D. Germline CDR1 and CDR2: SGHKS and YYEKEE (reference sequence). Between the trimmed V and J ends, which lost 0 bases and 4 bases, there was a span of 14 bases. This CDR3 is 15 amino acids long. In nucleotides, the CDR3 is TGTGCCAGCAGCTTGGGGCGACCTCCCCTGTACGAGCAGTACTTC. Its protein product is CASSLGRPPLYEQYF.

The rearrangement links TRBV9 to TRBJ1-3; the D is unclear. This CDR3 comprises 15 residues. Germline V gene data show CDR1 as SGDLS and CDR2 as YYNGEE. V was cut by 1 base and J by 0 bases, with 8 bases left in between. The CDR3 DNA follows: TGTGCCAGCAGCGTACGGACGGGCTCTGGAAACACCATATATTTT. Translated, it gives CASSVRTGSGNTIYF.

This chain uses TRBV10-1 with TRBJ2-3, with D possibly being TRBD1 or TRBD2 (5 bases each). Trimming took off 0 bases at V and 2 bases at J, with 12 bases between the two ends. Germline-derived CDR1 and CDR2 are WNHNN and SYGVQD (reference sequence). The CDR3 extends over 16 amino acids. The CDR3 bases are TGCGCCAGCAGTGAGTCGTCTAGCAGGGTCACAGATACGCAGTATTTT. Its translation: CASSESSSRVTDTQYF.

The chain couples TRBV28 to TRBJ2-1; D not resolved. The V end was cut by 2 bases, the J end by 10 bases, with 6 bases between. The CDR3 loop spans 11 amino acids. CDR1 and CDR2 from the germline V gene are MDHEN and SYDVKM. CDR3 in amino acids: CASSLTEEQFF. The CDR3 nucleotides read TGTGCCAGCAGTTTAACGGAAGAGCAGTTCTTC.

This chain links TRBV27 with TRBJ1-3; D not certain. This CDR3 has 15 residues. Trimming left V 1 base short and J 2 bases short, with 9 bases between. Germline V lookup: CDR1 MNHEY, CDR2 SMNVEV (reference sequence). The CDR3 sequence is CASSLFWAPGNTIYF. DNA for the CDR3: TGTGCCAGCAGTTTATTTTGGGCCCCTGGAAACACCATATATTTT.

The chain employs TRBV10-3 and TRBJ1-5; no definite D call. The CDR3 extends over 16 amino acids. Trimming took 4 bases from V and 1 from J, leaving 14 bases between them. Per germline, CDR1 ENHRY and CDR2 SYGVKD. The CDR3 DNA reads TGTGCCATCAGTGCCTTCGCAGCTGAGAGCAATCAGCCCCAGCATTTT. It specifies CAISAFAAESNQPQHF.

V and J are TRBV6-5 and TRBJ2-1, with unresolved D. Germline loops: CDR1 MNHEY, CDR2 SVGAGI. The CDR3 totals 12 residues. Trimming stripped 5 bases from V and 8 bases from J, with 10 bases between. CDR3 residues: CASSDLRDEQFF. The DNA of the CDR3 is TGTGCCAGCAGTGACCTTAGGGATGAGCAGTTCTTC.

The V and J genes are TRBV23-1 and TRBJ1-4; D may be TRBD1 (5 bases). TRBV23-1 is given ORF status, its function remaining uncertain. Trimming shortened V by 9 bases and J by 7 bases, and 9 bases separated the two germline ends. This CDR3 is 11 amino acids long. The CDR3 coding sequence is TGCGCCAGTACAGGAGGTGAAAAACTGTTTTTT. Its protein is CASTGGEKLFF.

The CDR3 nucleotides read TGCGCCAGCAGCCAAACTAGCGGGAGTCCCTACAATGAGCAGTTCTTC. Translating gives CASSQTSGSPYNEQFF. The gene calls are TRBV4-1 and TRBJ2-1; 11 bases align to TRBD2. This CDR3 region has 16 residues. CDR1 is MGHRA, CDR2 YSYEKL, per germline. With V trimmed by 2 bases and J by 2 bases, 2 bases remained unmatched.

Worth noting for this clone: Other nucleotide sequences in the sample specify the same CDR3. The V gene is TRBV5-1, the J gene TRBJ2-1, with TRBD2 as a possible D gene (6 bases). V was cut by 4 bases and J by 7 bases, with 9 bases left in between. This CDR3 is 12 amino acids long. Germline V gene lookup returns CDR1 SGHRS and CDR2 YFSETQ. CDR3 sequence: CASSPGGNEQFF. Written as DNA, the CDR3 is TGCGCCAGCAGCCCTGGGGGGAATGAGCAGTTCTTC.

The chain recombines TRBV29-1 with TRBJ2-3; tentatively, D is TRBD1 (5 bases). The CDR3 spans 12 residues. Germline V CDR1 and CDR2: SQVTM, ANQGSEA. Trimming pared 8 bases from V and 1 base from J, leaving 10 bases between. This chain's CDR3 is CSSGYGTDTQYF. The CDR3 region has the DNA TGCAGCTCAGGGTATGGCACAGATACGCAGTATTTT.

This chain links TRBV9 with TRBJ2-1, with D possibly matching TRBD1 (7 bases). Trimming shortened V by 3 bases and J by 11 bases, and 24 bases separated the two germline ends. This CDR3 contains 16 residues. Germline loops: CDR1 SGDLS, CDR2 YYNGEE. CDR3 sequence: CASSDPKGGGTEKQFF. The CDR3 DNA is TGTGCCAGCAGCGACCCTAAAGGGGGCGGGACAGAGAAGCAGTTCTTC.

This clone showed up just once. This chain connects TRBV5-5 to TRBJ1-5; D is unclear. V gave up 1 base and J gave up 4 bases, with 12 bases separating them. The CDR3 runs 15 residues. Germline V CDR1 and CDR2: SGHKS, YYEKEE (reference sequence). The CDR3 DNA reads TGTGCCAGCAGCTTGAGGATCGGGTGGAATCAGCCCCAGCATTTT. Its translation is CASSLRIGWNQPQHF.